A single sample gave rise to the 25 T cell receptor beta chains below, sequenced in a study of T cells expressing NK-cell markers (dated by TCRdb to about 2020). Library preparation employed 5' RACE. Sequenced on an Illumina HiSeq 2000. TCRdb reprocessed the reads, so every CDR3 protein sequence counts as one entry and DNA is not shown. The sample has more than 250,000 distinct CDR3 sequences on record. The ten most abundant clones make up approximately 0.39% of the sample. Sequencing was performed on blood T cells: a sorted CD56 or NKG2C T cell subset, CD4+ or CD8+ T cells, or bulk PBMC T cells (not recorded which). The source is a man aged 18 to 30 in good health. Donor details come from another sample of the same person, matched by shared clones.

The chain links TRBV24-1 to TRBJ2-1; the TCRdb call, TRBD1, lacks DNA for checking. The CDR3 has 12 amino acids. Per the germline V gene, CDR1 is KGHDR and CDR2 is SFDVKD. CDR3 region: CATSDLGEKRFF.

V and J are TRBV6-5 and TRBJ2-3; there is no DNA to check the TCRdb D call of TRBD2. The CDR3 consists of 16 residues. Germline V CDR1 and CDR2: MNHEY, SVGAGI. CDR3 sequence: CASSSRGLAVTDTQYF.

This chain connects TRBV12-3 or TRBV12-4 to TRBJ2-1; TCRdb proposes TRBD2, but this gene call is untestable without DNA. This CDR3 has 11 residues. CDR3 sequence reads: CASTGSTEQFF.

The genes are TRBV27 and TRBJ2-2; TCRdb designates TRBD1, a call that cannot be tested without DNA. Germline V gene lookup returns CDR1 MNHEY and CDR2 SMNVEV (reference sequence). The CDR3 totals 17 residues. The CDR3 region is CASSHPSGTANTGELFF.

V usage is TRBV29-1 and J usage is TRBJ1-2; TCRdb selects TRBD1, and the lack of DNA leaves this call unchecked. Germline lookup yields CDR1 SQVTM and CDR2 ANQGSEA. The CDR3 totals 14 residues. Here the CDR3 reads CSVVGPGTDYGYTF. Full variable domain (missing parts from reference TRBV29-1 and TRBJ1-2): SAVISQKPSRDICQRGTSLTIQCQVDSQVTMMFWYRQQPGQSLTLIATANQGSEATYESGFVIDKFPISRPNLTFSTLTVSNMSPEDSSIYLCSVVGPGTDYGYTFGSGTRLTVV.

The chain employs TRBV7-2 and TRBJ1-3. The germline gives CDR1 SGHTA, CDR2 FQGNSA. CDR3 length: 14 amino acids. The CDR3 sequence: CASSQGDSGNTIYF. Full variable domain (missing parts from reference TRBV7-2 and TRBJ1-3): GAGVSQSPSNKVTEKGKDVELRCDPISGHTALYWYRQSLGQGLEFLIYFQGNSAPDKSGLPSDRFSAERTGGSVSTLTIQRTQQEDSAVYLCASSQGDSGNTIYFGEGSWLTVV.

J is TRBJ2-7 and V is TRBV20-1. The CDR3 length is 13 residues. The germline CDR1 and CDR2 sequences are DFQATT and SNEGSKA (reference sequence). This chain's CDR3 is CSARGEVSYEQYF.

J is TRBJ2-1 and V is TRBV25-1; TCRdb selects TRBD2, and the lack of DNA leaves this call unchecked. This CDR3 comprises 14 residues. Germline V gene sequence: CDR1 MGHDK, CDR2 SYGVNS. The chain's CDR3 is CASSGYTSGNEQFF.

V is TRBV19 and J is TRBJ2-1; TCRdb names TRBD2, which stays unverified in the absence of DNA. Germline V CDR1 and CDR2: LNHDA, SQIVND (reference sequence). This CDR3 has 16 amino acids. The CDR3: CASSSSGTSVGNEQFF.

This chain connects TRBV6-5 to TRBJ1-1; the TCRdb D gene call, TRBD1, has no DNA to confirm it. This CDR3 comprises 14 residues. Germline CDR1 reads MNHEY; CDR2 reads SVGAGI. CDR3 residues: CASSFQGSGTEAFF.

The CDR3 reads CSARDRGGGGEKLFF. J is TRBJ1-4 and V is TRBV20-1; TCRdb picks TRBD1, but there is no DNA to check that call. Germline V lookup: CDR1 DFQATT, CDR2 SNEGSKA (reference sequence). The CDR3 sequence is 15 residues long.

This chain uses TRBV5-1 with TRBJ2-5; TCRdb's D call of TRBD2 is untestable without DNA. Germline V CDR1 and CDR2: SGHRS, YFSETQ. The CDR3 spans 15 residues. The CDR3 sequence: CASSGRTSGTKTQYF.

The CDR3 loop reads CASSQVSFDQPQHF. The chain recombines TRBV4-1 with TRBJ1-5. There are 14 residues in the CDR3. CDR1 and CDR2 (germline): MGHRA, YSYEKL.

The chain has TRBV20-1 and TRBJ2-7; the TRBD2 assignment by TCRdb is unverifiable without DNA. From germline, CDR1 is DFQATT and CDR2 SNEGSKA (reference sequence). The CDR3 is 11 residues long. The CDR3 loop is CSAGTSAQQYF.

The chain's CDR3 is CSARSPGGKYNEQFF. This rearrangement joins TRBV20-1 to TRBJ2-1; the TRBD1 assignment by TCRdb is unverifiable without DNA. Germline V gene data show CDR1 as DFQATT and CDR2 as SNEGSKA (reference sequence). This CDR3 has 15 amino acids.

J is TRBJ2-3 and V is TRBV7-2. This CDR3 has 12 residues. Germline V CDR1 and CDR2: SGHTA, FQGNSA. This CDR3 reads CASSLSWLSWYF. Supplemented by reference TRBV7-2 and TRBJ2-3, the full variable domain reads GAGVSQSPSNKVTEKGKDVELRCDPISGHTALYWYRQSLGQGLEFLIYFQGNSAPDKSGLPSDRFSAERTGGSVSTLTIQRTQQEDSAVYLCASSLSWLSWYFGPGTRLTVL.

J is TRBJ2-5 and V is TRBV29-1; checking the TCRdb D call of TRBD2 is not possible without DNA. There are 14 residues in the CDR3. Germline CDR1 reads SQVTM; CDR2 reads ANQGSEA. The chain's CDR3 is CSVVGTSIKETQYF. Using reference TRBV29-1 and TRBJ2-5 for the parts outside the CDR3, the full variable domain is SAVISQKPSRDICQRGTSLTIQCQVDSQVTMMFWYRQQPGQSLTLIATANQGSEATYESGFVIDKFPISRPNLTFSTLTVSNMSPEDSSIYLCSVVGTSIKETQYFGPGTRLLVL.

CDR3 loop: CASSPGTSGRRNEQYF. J is TRBJ2-7 and V is TRBV12-3 or TRBV12-4; TCRdb designates TRBD2, a call that cannot be tested without DNA. This CDR3 region has 16 residues.

The chain links TRBV19 to TRBJ1-5; TCRdb outputs TRBD1, but without DNA this stays unchecked. This CDR3 has 18 amino acids. Germline V gene lookup returns CDR1 LNHDA and CDR2 SQIVND (reference sequence). The CDR3 spells CASTRRTGASLGNQPQHF.

The chain couples TRBV6-1 to TRBJ2-5. The CDR3 runs 15 residues. Germline V lookup: CDR1 MNHNS, CDR2 SASEGT. The CDR3 sequence: CASTSRPWSQETQYF.

V gene TRBV10-3 combines with J gene TRBJ2-2. The CDR3 loop spans 14 amino acids. CDR1 ENHRY and CDR2 SYGVKD come from the germline V gene. The chain's CDR3 is CAISESANTGELFF.

The J gene is TRBJ2-2, the V gene TRBV29-1. The CDR3 has 13 amino acids. In germline, CDR1 is SQVTM, CDR2 ANQGSEA. The CDR3 reads CSVDRTHSGELFF.

The chain is built from TRBV20-1 and TRBJ2-3; TCRdb gives TRBD1 as the D gene, but with no DNA this cannot be confirmed. This CDR3 contains 13 residues. Germline V gives CDR1 DFQATT, CDR2 SNEGSKA (reference sequence). The CDR3 loop reads CTGQGPLPDTQYF.

V gene TRBV10-3 combines with J gene TRBJ2-1; there is no DNA to check the TCRdb D call of TRBD2. The CDR3 spans 13 residues. CDR1 ENHRY and CDR2 SYGVKD come from the germline V gene. This chain's CDR3 is CAIKLAGNNEQFF.

The V call is TRBV11-2, the J call TRBJ2-2; with no DNA, the TCRdb D assignment of TRBD1 cannot be verified. Germline V lookup: CDR1 SGHAT, CDR2 FQNNGV. The CDR3 runs to 14 residues. CDR3: CASSLGGSHGELFF.